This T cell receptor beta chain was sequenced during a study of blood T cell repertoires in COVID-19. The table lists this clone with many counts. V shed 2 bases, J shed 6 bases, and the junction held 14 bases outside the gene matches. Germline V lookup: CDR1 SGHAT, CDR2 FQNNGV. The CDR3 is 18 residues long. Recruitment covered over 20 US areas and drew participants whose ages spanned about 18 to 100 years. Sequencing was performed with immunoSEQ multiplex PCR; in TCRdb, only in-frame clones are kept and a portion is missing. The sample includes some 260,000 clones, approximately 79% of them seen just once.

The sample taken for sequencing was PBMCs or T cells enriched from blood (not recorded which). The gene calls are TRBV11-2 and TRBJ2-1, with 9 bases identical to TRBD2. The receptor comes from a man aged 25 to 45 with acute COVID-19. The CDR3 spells CASSLPSRLISGSNEQFF. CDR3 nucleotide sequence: TGTGCCAGCAGCTTACCTAGTCGCTTAATTAGCGGGAGCAATGAGCAGTTCTTC.